Many counts were recorded for the clone carrying this T cell receptor (beta chain). Antigen: not known. The sample is drawn from a study of molecular identifiers for immune sequencing clone quantification. For the study at large: Four of five splits of RNA from 20,000 or 100,000 naive CD8 cells were sequenced in replicates.

Overall study results and limits: Beyond 20 RNA copies, clones held over 98% of effector molecules, compared with under 1% in naive cells.

The authors gated naive CD8 T cells as CD8+CD4-CCR7+CD45RA+ for sorting. Previously described methods and listed TCR primers produced bulk TCR libraries. TCRdb re-analysed the PCR reads in MiXCR, keeping a single row per CDR3 protein. In the table there are about half a million distinct CDR3 sequences, about 21% of which are singletons. Germline lookup yields CDR1 DFQATT and CDR2 SNEGSKA (reference sequence). The CDR3 runs 13 residues. Deletions cut 5 bases from V and 2 bases from J, with 10 bases between. This receptor was taken from a human donor in good health. Some libraries in this study had Jurkat cell RNA spiked in. The chain has TRBV20-1 and TRBJ2-1; D perhaps matches TRBD1 (5 bases). The sample consisted of naive CD8+ T cells from blood, with Jurkat cell RNA spiked in. Subset specified: FACS-sorted CD8+CD4-CCR7+CD45RA+ naive T cells. DNA of the CDR3: TGCAGTGCTCACCAGGGAACCTACAATGAGCAGTTCTTC. Translating it yields CSAHQGTYNEQFF.